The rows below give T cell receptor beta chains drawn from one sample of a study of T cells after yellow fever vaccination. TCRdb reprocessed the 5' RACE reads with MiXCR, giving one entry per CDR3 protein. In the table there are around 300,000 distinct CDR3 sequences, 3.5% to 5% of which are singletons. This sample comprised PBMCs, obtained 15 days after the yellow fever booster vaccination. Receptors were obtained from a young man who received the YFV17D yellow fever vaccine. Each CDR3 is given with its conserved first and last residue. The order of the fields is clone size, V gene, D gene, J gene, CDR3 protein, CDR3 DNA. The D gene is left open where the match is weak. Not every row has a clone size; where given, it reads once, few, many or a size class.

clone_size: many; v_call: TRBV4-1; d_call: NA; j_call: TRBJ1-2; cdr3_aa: CASSQDGGTYGYTF; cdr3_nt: TGCGCCAGCAGCCAAGACGGGGGGACCTATGGCTACACCTTC
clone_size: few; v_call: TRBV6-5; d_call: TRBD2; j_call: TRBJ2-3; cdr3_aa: CASSQLAGTDTQYF; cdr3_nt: TGTGCCAGCAGCCAACTAGCGGGGACAGATACGCAGTATTTT
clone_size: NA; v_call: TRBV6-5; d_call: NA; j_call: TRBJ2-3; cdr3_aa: CASSYRQGVSTDTQYF; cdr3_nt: TGTGCCAGCAGTTACCGCCAGGGTGTTAGCACAGATACGCAGTATTTT
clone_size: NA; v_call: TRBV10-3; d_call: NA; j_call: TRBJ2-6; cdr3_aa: CAISDQVASGANVLTF; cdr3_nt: TGTGCCATCAGTGACCAGGTCGCCTCTGGGGCCAACGTCCTGACTTTC
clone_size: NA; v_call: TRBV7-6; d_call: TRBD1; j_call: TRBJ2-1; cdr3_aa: CASSRGGTGEYEQFF; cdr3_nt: TGTGCCAGCAGCCGAGGGGGGACAGGGGAATATGAGCAGTTCTTC
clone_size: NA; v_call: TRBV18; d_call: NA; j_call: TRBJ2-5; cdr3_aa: CASSPQWNGETQYF; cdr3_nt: TGTGCCAGCTCCCCGCAATGGAACGGCGAGACCCAGTACTTC
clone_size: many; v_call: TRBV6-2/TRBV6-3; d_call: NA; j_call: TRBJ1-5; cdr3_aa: CASSGQLGQPQHF; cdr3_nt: TGTGCCAGCAGTGGACAGCTTGGGCAGCCCCAGCATTTT
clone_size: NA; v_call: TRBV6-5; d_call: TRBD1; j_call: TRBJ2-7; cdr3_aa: CASSYRQGQGHEQYF; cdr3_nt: TGTGCCAGCAGTTACCGTCAGGGACAGGGGCACGAGCAGTACTTC
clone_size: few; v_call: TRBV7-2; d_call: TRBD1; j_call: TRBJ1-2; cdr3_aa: CASSLAARTGTLYGYTF; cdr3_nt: TGTGCCAGCAGCTTAGCCGCCCGGACAGGGACCCTCTATGGCTACACCTTC
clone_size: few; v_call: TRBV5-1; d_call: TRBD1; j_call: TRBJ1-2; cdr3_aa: CASSGRDRGLLGYGYTF; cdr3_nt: TGCGCCAGCAGCGGCCGGGACAGGGGCTTGTTGGGCTATGGCTACACCTTC
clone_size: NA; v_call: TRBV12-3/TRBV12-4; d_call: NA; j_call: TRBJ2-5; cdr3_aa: CASWGRYQETQYF; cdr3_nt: TGTGCCAGCTGGGGGCGGTACCAAGAGACCCAGTACTTC
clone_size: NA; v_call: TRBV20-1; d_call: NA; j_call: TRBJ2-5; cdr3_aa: CSATLGETQYF; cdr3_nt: TGCAGTGCCACACTAGGGGAGACCCAGTACTTC
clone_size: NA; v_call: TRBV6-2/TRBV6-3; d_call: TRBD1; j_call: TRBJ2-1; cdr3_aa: CASSPPAYRGRGYNEQFF; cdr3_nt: TGTGCCAGCAGTCCCCCGGCCTACAGGGGGCGAGGGTACAATGAGCAGTTCTTC
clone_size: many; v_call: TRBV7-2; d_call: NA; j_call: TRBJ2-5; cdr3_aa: CASGRLGGQTQYF; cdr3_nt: TGTGCCAGCGGAAGACTGGGGGGCCAGACCCAGTACTTC
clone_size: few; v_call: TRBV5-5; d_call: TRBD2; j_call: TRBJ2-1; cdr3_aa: CASTRGGFNEQFF; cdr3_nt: TGTGCCAGCACCCGGGGGGGGTTCAATGAGCAGTTCTTC
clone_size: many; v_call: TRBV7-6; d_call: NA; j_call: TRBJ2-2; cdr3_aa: CASSRVQGYGELFF; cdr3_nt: TGTGCCAGCAGCCGAGTCCAGGGGTACGGGGAGCTGTTTTTT
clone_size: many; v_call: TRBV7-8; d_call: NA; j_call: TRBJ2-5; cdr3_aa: CASRPGGAGARETQYF; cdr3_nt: TGTGCCAGCAGACCAGGGGGGGCGGGGGCCCGAGAGACCCAGTACTTC
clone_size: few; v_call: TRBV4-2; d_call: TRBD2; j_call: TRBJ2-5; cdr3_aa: CASSQERGRFQETQYF; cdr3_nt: TGTGCCAGCAGCCAAGAGCGGGGGAGGTTCCAAGAGACCCAGTACTTC
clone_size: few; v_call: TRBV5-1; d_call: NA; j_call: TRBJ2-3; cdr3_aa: CASSSKYGGDTQYF; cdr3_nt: TGCGCCAGCAGCTCAAAATACGGTGGGGATACGCAGTATTTT
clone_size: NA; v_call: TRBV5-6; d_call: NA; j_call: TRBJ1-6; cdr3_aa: CASSLVISNSPLHF; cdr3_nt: TGTGCCAGCAGCTTGGTGATCTCAAATTCACCCCTCCACTTT
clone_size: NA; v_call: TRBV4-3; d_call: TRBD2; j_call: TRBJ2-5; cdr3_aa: CASSQVSSAGGRGETQYF; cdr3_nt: TGCGCCAGCAGCCAAGTTTCCTCTGCGGGGGGGCGGGGAGAGACCCAGTACTTC
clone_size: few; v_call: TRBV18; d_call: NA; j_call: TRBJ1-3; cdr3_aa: CASSTGGTASGNTIYF; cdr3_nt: TGTGCCAGCTCAACGGGAGGGACGGCCTCTGGAAACACCATATATTTT
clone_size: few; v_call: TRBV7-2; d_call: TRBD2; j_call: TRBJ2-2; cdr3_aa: CASRLRGANTGELFF; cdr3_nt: TGTGCCAGCAGGCTGCGGGGGGCGAACACCGGGGAGCTGTTTTTT
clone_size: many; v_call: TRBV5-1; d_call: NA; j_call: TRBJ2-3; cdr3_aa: CASSLASEGTQYF; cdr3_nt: TGCGCCAGCAGCTTGGCCTCAGAGGGTACGCAGTATTTT
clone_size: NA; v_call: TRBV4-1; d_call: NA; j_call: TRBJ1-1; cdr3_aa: CASSQELQGTEAFF; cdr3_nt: TGCGCCAGCAGCCAAGAGCTGCAGGGCACTGAAGCTTTCTTT